The sample holds a few counts of the clone carrying this T cell receptor (beta chain). As yet, its antigen is unknown. The germline gene is not matched at one end of the junction; a read error may be the cause. This record belongs to a study of early T cells in non-severe SARS-CoV-2 infection. Looking at the study overall: Sequencing targeted bulk RNA from unsorted whole blood, leaving chains unpaired. Study results and limitations: Matching results from VDJdb favored anti-spike CD8 responses, leaving private and CD4 specificities undetected.

Researchers attached unique molecular identifiers to individual cDNA molecules. TCRdb analysed the 5' RACE reads with MiXCR anew, one entry per CDR3 protein. The table has 60,000 or so distinct CDR3 sequences, less than 11% seen once. CDR3 length: 12 residues. Looked up from germline, CDR1 is SQVTM and CDR2 is ANQGSEA. The chain combines TRBV29-1 with TRBJ2-7; 8 nucleotides line up with TRBD2. Sequenced: whole blood. The TCR was taken from an adult who was a healthcare worker with PCR-confirmed SARS-CoV-2 infection or an uninfected control (not recorded which). The CDR3 nucleotides are TGCAGCGTCCGGACTAGCTCCTACGAACAGTACTTC. Its translation is CSVRTSSYEQYF.